This T cell receptor beta chain was sequenced for a study of shared clonotypes between healthy human individuals. V shed 3 bases and J 6 bases; nucleotides not matched to a gene: 5. The CDR3 has 15 residues. Germline-derived CDR1 and CDR2 are KGHSH and LQKENI. Only in-frame clones appear in the TCRdb table, and some are missing; sequencing was by immunoSEQ multiplex PCR. The sample lists a few million clones, approximately 95% occurring once. The clonotype originates from a man aged 18 to 30 in good health. Some clones in this sample may be carry-over from other donors' samples. This rearrangement joins TRBV18 to TRBJ2-1; 10 bases fit TRBD2. Sequences were obtained from naive CD4+ T cells from PBMCs. Specified subset: CD45RA+ positively selected. The CDR3 bases are TGTGCCAGCTCACCGGCGCTAGCGGGAGCCAATGAGCAGTTCTTC. This gives the protein CASSPALAGANEQFF.